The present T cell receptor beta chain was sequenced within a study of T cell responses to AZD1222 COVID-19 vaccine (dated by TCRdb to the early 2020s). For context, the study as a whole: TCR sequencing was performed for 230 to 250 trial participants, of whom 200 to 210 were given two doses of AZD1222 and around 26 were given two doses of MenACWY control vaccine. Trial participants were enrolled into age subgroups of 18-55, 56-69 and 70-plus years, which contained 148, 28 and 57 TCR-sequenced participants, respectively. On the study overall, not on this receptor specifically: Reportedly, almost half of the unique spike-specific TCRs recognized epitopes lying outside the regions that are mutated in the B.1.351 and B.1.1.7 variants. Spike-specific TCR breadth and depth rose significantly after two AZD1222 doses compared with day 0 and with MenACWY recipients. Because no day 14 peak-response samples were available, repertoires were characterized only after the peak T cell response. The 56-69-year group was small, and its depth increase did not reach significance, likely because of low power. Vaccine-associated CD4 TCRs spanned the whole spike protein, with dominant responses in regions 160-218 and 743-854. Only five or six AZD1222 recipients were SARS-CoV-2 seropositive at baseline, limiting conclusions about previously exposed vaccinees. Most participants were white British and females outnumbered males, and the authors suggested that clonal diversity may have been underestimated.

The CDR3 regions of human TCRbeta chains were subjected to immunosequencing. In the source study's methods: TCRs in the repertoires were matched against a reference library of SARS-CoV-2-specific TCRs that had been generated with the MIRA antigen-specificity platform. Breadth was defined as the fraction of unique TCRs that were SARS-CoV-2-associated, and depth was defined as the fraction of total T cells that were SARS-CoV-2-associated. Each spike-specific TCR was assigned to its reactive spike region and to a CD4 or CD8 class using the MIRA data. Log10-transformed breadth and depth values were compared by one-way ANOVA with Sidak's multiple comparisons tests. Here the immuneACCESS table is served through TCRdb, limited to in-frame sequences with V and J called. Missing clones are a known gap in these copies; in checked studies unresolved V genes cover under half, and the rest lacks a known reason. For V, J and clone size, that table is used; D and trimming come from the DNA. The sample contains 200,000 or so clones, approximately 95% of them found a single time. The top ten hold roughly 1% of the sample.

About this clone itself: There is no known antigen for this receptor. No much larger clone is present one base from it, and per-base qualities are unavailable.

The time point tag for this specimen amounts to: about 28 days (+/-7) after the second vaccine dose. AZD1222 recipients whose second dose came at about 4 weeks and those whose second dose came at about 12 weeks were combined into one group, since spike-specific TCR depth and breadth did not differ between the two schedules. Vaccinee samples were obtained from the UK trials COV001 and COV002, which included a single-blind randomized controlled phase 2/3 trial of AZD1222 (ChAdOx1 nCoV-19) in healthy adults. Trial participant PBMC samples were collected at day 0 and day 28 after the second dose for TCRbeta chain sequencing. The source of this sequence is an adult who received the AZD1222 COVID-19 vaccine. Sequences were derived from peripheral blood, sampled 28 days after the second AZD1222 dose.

The DNA reads as follows: TGTGCCAGCAGCTTAGGGACAGGGAGCTCCACCGGGGAGCTGTTTTTT. This sequence encodes CASSLGTGSSTGELFF. The rearrangement joined TRBV7-6 to TRBJ2-2, with 8 bases aligning to TRBD1. The CDR3 holds 16 amino acids from the cysteine to the phenylalanine. The entry retains the CDR3 DNA only, 48 bases that are in frame from base 1. The V end gives up 1 base and the J end 4 bases, leaving 5 bases in the junction not matched to a gene. For CDR1 and CDR2, the germline V gene lists SGHVS and FNYEAQ.